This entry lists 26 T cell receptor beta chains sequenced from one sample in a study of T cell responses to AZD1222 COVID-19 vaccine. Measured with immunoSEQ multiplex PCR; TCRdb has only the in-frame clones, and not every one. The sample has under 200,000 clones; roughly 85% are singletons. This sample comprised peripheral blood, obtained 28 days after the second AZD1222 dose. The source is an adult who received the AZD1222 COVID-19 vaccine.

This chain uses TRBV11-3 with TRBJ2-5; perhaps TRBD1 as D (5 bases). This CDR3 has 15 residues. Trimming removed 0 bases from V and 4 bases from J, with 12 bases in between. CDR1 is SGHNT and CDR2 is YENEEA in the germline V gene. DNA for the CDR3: TGTGCCAGCAGCTTAGACTCAGGGCGAGGAGAGACCCAGTACTTC. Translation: CASSLDSGRGETQYF.

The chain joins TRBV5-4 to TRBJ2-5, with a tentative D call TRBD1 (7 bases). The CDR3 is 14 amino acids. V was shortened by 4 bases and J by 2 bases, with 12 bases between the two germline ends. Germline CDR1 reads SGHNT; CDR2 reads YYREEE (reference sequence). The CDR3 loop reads CASSPRDRQETQYF. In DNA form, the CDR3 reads TGTGCCAGCAGCCCGCGGGACAGACAAGAGACCCAGTACTTC.

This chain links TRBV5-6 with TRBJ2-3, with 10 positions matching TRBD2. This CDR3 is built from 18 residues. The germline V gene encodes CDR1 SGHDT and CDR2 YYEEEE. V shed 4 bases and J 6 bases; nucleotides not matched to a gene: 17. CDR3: CASSIAGGIWHQEDTQYF. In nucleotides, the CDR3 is TGTGCCAGCAGCATAGCGGGGGGAATATGGCATCAGGAGGATACGCAGTATTTT.

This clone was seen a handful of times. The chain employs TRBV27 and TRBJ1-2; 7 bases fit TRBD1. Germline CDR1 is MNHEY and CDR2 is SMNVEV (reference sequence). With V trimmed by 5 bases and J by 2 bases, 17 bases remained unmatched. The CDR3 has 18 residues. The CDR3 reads CASSPGQANLRLNYGYTF. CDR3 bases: TGTGCCAGCAGTCCCGGACAGGCCAACCTCCGCCTAAACTATGGCTACACCTTC.

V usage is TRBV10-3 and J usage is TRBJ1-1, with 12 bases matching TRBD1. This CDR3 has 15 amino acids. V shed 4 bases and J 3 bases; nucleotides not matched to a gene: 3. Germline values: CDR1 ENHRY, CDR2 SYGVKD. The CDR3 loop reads CAISAGQGAYTEAFF. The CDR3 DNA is TGTGCCATCAGTGCGGGACAGGGGGCATACACTGAAGCTTTCTTT.

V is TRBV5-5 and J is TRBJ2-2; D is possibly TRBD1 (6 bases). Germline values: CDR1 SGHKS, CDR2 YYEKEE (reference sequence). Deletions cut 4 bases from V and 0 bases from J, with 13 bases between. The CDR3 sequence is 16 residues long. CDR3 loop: CASSRWGQANTGELFF. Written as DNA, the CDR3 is TGTGCCAGCAGCCGATGGGGGCAGGCGAACACCGGGGAGCTGTTTTTT.

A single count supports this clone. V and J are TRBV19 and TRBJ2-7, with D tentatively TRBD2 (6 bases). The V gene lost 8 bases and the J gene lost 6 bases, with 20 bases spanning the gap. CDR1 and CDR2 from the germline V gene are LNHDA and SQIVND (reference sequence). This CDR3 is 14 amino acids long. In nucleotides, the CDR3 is TGTGCCAGTTCGCGCCAGGGACTCGGGGGCGAGCAGTACTTC. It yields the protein CASSRQGLGGEQYF.

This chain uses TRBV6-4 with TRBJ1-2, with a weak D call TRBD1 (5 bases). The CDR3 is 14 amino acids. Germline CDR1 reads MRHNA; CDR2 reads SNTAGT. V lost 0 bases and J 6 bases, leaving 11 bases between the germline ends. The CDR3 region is CASSDSGHSDGYTF. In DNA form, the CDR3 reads TGTGCCAGCAGTGACTCTGGACATTCGGATGGCTACACCTTC.

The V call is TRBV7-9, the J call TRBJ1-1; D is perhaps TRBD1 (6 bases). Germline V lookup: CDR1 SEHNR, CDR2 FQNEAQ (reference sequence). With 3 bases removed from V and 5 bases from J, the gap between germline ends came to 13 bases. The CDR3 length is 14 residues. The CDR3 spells CASSFGGEGTEAFF. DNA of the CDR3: TGTGCCAGCAGCTTCGGGGGCGAGGGGACTGAAGCTTTCTTT. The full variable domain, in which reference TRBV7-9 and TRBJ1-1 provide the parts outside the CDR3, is DTGVSQNPRHKITKRGQNVTFRCDPISEHNRLYWYRQTLGQGPEFLTYFQNEAQLEKSRLLSDRFSAERPKGSFSTLEIQRTEQGDSAMYLCASSFGGEGTEAFFGQGTRLTVV.

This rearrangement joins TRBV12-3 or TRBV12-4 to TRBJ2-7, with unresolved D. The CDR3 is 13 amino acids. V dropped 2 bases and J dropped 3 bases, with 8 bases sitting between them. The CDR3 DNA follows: TGTGCCAGCAGTTTACCCCCCAGCTACGAGCAGTACTTC. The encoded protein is CASSLPPSYEQYF.

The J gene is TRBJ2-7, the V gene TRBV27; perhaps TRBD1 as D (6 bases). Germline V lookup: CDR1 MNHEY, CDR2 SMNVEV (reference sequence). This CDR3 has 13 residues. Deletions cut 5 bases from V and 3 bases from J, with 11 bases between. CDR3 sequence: CASSRGQLYEQYF. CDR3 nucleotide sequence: TGTGCCAGCAGTAGGGGACAACTCTACGAGCAGTACTTC.

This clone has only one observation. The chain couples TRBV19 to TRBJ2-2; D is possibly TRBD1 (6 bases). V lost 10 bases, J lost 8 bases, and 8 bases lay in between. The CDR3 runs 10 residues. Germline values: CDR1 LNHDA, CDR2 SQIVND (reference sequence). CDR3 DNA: TGTGCCACAGGGGAGGGGGAGCTGTTTTTT. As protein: CATGEGELFF.

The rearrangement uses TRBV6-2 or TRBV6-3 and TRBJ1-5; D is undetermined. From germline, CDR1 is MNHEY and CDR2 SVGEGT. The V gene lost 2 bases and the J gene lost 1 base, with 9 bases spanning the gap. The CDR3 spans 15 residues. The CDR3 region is CASSYGRPSNQPQHF. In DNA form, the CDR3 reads TGTGCCAGCAGTTACGGCCGACCGAGCAATCAGCCCCAGCATTTT.

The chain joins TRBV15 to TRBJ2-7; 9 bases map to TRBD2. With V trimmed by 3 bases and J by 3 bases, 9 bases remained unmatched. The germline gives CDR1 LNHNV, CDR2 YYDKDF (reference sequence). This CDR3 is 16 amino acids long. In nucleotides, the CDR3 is TGTGCCACCAGCAGTTCTAGCGGGGCCAAGGGCTACGAGCAGTACTTC. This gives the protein CATSSSSGAKGYEQYF. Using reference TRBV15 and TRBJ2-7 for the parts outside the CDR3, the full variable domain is DAMVIQNPRYQVTQFGKPVTLSCSQTLNHNVMYWYQQKSSQAPKLLFHYYDKDFNNEADTPDNFQSRRPNTSFCFLDIRSPGLGDTAMYLCATSSSSGAKGYEQYFGPGTRLTVT.

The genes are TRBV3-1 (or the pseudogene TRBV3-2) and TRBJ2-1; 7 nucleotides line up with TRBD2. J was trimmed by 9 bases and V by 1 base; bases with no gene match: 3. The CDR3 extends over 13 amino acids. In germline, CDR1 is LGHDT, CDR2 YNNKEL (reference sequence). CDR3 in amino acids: CASSQGTGGEQFF. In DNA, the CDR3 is TGTGCCAGCAGCCAAGGGACGGGGGGTGAGCAGTTCTTC.

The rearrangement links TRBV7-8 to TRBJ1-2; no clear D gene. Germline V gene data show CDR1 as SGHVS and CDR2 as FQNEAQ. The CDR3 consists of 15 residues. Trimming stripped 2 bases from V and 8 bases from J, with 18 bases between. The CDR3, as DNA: TGTGCCAGCAGCTTACATTCGCAGCCTTTCAAGGGCTACACCTTC. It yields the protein CASSLHSQPFKGYTF.

The CDR3 spells CASSIGDRVTQPQHF. As DNA, the CDR3 is TGTGCCAGTAGTATCGGGGACAGGGTTACTCAGCCCCAGCATTTT. This rearrangement joins TRBV19 to TRBJ1-5, with 9 bases matching TRBD1. Germline CDR1 is LNHDA and CDR2 is SQIVND (reference sequence). The CDR3 sequence is 15 residues long. After removal of 3 bases from V and 6 bases from J, the junction contained 6 bases not matched to a gene. Supplemented by reference TRBV19 and TRBJ1-5, the full variable domain reads DGGITQSPKYLFRKEGQNVTLSCEQNLNHDAMYWYRQDPGQGLRLIYYSQIVNDFQKGDIAEGYSVSREKKESFPLTVTSAQKNPTAFYLCASSIGDRVTQPQHFGDGTRLSIL.

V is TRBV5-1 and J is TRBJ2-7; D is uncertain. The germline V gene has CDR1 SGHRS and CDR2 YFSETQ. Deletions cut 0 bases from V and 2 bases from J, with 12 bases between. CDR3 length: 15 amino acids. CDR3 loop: CASSLDLAGAYEQYF. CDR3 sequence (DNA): TGCGCCAGCAGCTTGGATTTAGCAGGAGCCTACGAGCAGTACTTC. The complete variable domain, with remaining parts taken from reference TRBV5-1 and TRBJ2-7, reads KAGVTQTPRYLIKTRGQQVTLSCSPISGHRSVSWYQQTPGQGLQFLFEYFSETQRNKGNFPGRFSGRQFSNSRSEMNVSTLELGDSALYLCASSLDLAGAYEQYFGPGTRLTVT.

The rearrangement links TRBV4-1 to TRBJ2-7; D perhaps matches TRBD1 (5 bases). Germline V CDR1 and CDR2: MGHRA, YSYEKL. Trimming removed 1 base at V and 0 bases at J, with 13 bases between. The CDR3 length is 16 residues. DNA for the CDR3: TGCGCCAGCAGCCAAGGACAGAGGACCGCCTCCTACGAGCAGTACTTC. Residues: CASSQGQRTASYEQYF.

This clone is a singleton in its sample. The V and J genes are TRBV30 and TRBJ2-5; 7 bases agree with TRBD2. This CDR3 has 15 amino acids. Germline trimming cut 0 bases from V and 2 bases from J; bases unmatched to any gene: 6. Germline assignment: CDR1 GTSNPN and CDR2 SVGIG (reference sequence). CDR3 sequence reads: CAWSVSVGGQETQYF. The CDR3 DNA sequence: TGTGCCTGGAGTGTTTCAGTGGGAGGGCAAGAGACCCAGTACTTC.

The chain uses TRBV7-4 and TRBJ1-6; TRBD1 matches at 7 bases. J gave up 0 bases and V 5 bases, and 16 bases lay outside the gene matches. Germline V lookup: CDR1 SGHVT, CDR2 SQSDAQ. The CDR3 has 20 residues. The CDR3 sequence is CASSGWGDRYTSSYNSPLHF. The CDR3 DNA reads TGTGCCAGCAGCGGATGGGGGGACAGATACACTAGCTCCTATAATTCACCCCTCCACTTT.

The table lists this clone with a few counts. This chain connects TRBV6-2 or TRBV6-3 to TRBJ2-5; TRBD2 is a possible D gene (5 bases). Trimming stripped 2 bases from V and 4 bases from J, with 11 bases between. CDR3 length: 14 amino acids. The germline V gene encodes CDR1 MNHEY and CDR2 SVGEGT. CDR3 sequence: CASSYREGAETQYF. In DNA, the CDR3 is TGTGCCAGCAGTTACAGAGAGGGCGCAGAGACCCAGTACTTC.

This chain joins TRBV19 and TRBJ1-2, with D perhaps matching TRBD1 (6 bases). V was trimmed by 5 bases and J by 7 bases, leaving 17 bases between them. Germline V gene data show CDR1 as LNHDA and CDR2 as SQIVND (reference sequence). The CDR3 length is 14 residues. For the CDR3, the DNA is TGTGCCAGTAGTGTTGTACAGGGAGGGTTTGGCTACACCTTC. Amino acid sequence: CASSVVQGGFGYTF.

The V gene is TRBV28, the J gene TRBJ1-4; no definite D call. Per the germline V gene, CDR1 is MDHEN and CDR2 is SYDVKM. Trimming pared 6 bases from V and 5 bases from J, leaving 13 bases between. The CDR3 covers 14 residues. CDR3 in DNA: TGTGCCAGCAGAGGCGAGTGGGGAAATGAAAAACTGTTTTTT. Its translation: CASRGEWGNEKLFF.

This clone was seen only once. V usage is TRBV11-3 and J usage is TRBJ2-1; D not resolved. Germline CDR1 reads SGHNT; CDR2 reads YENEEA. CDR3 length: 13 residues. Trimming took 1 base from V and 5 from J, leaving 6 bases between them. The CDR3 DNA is TGTGCCAGCAGCTTAGGGCTCGACAATGAGCAGTTCTTC. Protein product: CASSLGLDNEQFF.

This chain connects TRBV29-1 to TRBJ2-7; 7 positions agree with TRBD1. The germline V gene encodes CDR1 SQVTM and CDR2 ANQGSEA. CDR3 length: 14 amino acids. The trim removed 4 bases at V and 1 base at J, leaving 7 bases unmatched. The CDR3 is CSVVMGQRSYEQYF. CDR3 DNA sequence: TGCAGCGTTGTAATGGGACAGAGGTCCTACGAGCAGTACTTC.